Reported below is one T cell receptor (beta chain). The source of the sample is a study of blood T cell repertoires in COVID-19. Turning to the study itself: T cells, B-cell-depleted T cells, or PBMCs provided the cDNA or gDNA that served as material.

The CDR3 has 17 amino acids. From germline, CDR1 is GTSNPN and CDR2 SVGIG (reference sequence). The junction had 14 bases not matched to a gene; V was cut back by 0 bases and J by 8 bases. Original processing methods: The authors estimated nucleated cell counts from reference gene primer amplification. Clones were sequenced by immunoSEQ multiplex PCR, and TCRdb holds only the in-frame ones, with some missing. The V and J calls and clone size are taken from that table; D and trimming were inferred from the DNA. The sample records around 90,000 clones, 85% to 95% being singletons. V is TRBV30 and J is TRBJ2-4; 9 bases map to TRBD1. This sequence was found in an older woman with active COVID-19. Sequencing used peripheral blood. As DNA, the CDR3 is TGTGCCTGGAGTGTACGCGGGACAGGGAGCGTCGGTTACATTCAGTACTTC. It is translated as CAWSVRGTGSVGYIQYF.